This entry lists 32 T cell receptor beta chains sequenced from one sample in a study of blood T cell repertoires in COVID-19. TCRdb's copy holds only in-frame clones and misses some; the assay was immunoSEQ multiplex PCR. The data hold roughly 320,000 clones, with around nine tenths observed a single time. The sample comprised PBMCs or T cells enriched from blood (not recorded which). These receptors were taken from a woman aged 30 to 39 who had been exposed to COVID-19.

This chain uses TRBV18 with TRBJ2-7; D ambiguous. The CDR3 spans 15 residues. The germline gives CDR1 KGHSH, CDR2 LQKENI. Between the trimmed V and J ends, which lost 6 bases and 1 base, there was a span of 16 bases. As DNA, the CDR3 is TGTGCCAGCTCTTCCAAGTGGGTCGGGTCCTACGAGCAGTACTTC. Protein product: CASSSKWVGSYEQYF.

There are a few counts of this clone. The CDR3 sequence is CASRSNTEAFF. CDR3 coding DNA: TGTGCCAGCAGGAGCAACACTGAAGCTTTCTTT. The chain carries TRBV7-9 and TRBJ1-1; D is undetermined. Per germline, CDR1 SEHNR and CDR2 FQNEAQ (reference sequence). The CDR3 contains 11 residues. V lost 6 bases and J lost 2, with 4 bases in between.

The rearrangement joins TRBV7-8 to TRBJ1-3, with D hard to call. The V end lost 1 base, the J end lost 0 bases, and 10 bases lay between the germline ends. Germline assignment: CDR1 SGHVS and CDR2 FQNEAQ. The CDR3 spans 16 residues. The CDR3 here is CASSLDPSRSGNTIYF. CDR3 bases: TGTGCCAGCAGCTTAGATCCGTCCCGCTCTGGAAACACCATATATTTT.

In DNA form, the CDR3 reads TGTGCCAGCAGCAAAGAGCCACCCGAAATGAACACTGAAGCTTTCTTT. This gives the protein CASSKEPPEMNTEAFF. The chain is built from TRBV21-1 and TRBJ1-1. TRBV21-1 is labeled a pseudogene. This CDR3 is built from 16 residues.

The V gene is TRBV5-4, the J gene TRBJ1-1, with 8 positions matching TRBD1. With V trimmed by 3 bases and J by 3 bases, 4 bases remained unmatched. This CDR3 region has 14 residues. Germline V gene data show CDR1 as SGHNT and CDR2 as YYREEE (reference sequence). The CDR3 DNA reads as TGTGCCAGCAGCTCACCGGACAGGGACACTGAAGCTTTCTTT. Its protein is CASSSPDRDTEAFF.

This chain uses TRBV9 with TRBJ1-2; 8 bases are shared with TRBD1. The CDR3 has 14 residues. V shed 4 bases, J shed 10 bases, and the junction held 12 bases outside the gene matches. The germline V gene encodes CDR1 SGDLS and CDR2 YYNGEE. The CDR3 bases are TGTGCCAGCAGCATAGGACAGGGTATAACCTCCTACACCTTC. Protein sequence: CASSIGQGITSYTF.

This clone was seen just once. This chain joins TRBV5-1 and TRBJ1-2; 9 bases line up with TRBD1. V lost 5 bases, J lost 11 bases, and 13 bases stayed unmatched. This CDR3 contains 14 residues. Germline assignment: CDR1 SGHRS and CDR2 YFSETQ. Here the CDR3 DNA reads TGCGCCAGCAGGGTTGGGAGGACAGGGGAGAGATACACCTTC. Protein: CASRVGRTGERYTF.

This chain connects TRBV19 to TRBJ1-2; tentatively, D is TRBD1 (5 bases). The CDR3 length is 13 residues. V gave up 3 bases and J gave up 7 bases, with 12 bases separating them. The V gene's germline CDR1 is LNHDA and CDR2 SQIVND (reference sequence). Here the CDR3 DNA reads TGTGCCAGTAGTATCTACCCAGGGTTTGGCTACACCTTC. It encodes CASSIYPGFGYTF.

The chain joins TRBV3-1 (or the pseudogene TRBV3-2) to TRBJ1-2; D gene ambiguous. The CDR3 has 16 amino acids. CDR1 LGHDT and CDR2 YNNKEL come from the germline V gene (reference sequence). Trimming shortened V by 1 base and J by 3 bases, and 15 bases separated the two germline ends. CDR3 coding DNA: TGTGCCAGCAGCCAAGCCGTGATGGGCAGAGACTATGGCTACACCTTC. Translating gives CASSQAVMGRDYGYTF.

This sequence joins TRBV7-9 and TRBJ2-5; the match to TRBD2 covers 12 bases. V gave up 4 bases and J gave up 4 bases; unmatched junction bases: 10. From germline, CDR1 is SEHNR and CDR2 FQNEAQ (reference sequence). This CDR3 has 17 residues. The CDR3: CASSSRTSGIKGETQYF. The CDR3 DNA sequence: TGTGCCAGCAGCTCCAGGACTAGCGGGATAAAGGGAGAGACCCAGTACTTC.

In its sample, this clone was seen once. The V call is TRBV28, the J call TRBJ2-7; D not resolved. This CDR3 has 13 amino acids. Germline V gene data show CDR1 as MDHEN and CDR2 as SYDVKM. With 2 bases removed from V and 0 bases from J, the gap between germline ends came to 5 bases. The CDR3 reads CASSLVSSYEQYF. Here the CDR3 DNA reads TGTGCCAGCAGTTTAGTGAGCTCCTACGAGCAGTACTTC.

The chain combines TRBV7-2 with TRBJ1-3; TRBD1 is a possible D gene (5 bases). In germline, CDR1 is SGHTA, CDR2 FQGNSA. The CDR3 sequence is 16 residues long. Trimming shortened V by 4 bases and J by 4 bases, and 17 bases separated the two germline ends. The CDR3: CASSYPPRVTGNTIYF. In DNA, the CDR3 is TGTGCCAGCAGCTACCCTCCCAGGGTGACGGGAAACACCATATATTTT.

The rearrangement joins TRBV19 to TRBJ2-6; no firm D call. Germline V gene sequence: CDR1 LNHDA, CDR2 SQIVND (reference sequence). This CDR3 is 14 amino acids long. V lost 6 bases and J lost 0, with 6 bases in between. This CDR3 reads CASRSFSGANVLTF. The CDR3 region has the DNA TGTGCCAGTAGAAGCTTCTCTGGGGCCAACGTCCTGACTTTC. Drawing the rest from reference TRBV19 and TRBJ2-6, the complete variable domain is DGGITQSPKYLFRKEGQNVTLSCEQNLNHDAMYWYRQDPGQGLRLIYYSQIVNDFQKGDIAEGYSVSREKKESFPLTVTSAQKNPTAFYLCASRSFSGANVLTFGAGSRLTVL.

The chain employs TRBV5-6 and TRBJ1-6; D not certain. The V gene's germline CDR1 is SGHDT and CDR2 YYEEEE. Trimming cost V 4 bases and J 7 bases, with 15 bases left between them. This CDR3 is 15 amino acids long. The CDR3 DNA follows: TGTGCCAGCAGCCCAAACAGCCTACGGAATTCACCCCTCCACTTT. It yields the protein CASSPNSLRNSPLHF.

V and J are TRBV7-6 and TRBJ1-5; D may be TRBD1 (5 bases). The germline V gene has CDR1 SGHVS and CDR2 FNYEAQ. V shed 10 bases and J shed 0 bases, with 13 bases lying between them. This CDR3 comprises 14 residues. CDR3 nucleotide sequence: TGTGCCAACAAGTGGGGCTTTAGCAATCAGCCCCAGCATTTT. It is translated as CANKWGFSNQPQHF. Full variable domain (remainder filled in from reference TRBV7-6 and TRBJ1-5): GAGVSQSPRYKVTKRGQDVALRCDPISGHVSLYWYRQALGQGPEFLTYFNYEAQQDKSGLPNDRFSAERPEGSISTLTIQRTEQRDSAMYRCANKWGFSNQPQHFGDGTRLSIL.

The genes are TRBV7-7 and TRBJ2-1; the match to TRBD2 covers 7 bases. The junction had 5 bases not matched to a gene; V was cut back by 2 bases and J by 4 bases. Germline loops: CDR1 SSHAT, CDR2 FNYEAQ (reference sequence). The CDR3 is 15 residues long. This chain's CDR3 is CASSLQHGGYNEQFF. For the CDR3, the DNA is TGTGCCAGCAGCTTACAACACGGGGGGTACAATGAGCAGTTCTTC.

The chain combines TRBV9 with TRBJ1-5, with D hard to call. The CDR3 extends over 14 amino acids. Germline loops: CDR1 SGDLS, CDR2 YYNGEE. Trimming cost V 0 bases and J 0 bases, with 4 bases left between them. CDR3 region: CASSVDHSNQPQHF. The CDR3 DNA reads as TGTGCCAGCAGCGTAGATCATAGCAATCAGCCCCAGCATTTT.

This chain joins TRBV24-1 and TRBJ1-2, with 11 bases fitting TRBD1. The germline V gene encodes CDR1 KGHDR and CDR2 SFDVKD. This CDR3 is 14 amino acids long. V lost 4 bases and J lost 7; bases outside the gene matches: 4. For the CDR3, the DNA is TGTGCCACCAGTGACGGGACAGGGGGATCTGGCTACACCTTC. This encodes CATSDGTGGSGYTF.

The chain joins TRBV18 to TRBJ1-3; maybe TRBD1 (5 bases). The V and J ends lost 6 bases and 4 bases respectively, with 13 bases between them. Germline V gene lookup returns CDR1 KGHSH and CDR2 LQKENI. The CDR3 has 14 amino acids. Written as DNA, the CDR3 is TGTGCCAGCTCCCTCGACAGCGAAGGAAACACCATATATTTT. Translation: CASSLDSEGNTIYF.

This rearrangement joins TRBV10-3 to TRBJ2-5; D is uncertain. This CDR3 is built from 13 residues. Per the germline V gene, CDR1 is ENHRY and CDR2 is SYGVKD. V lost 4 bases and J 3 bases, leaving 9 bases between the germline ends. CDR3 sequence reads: CAISGAREETQYF. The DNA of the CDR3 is TGTGCCATCAGTGGGGCCAGAGAAGAGACCCAGTACTTC.

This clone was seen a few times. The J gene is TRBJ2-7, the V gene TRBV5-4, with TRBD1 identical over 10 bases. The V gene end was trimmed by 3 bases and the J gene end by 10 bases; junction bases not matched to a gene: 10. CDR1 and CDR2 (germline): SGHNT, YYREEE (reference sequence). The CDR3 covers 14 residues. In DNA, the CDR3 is TGTGCCAGCAGCTCCCGGGACAGGGGTTTGGGTCAGTACTTC. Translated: CASSSRDRGLGQYF.

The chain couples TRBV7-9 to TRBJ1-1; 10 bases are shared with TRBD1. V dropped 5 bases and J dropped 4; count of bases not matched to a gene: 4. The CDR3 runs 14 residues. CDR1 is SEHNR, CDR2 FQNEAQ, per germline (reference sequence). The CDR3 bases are TGTGCCAGCAGCATTGGGACAGGGGCCACTGAAGCTTTCTTT. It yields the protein CASSIGTGATEAFF.

The CDR3 region has the DNA TGTGCCAGCAGCTATGGGACAGGGCTGGACTATGGCTACACCTTC. Translation: CASSYGTGLDYGYTF. The rearrangement uses TRBV3-1 (or the pseudogene TRBV3-2) and TRBJ1-2, with 9 bases aligning to TRBD1. V trimming: 5 bases; J trimming: 3 bases; junction bases outside the gene matches: 7. The CDR3 consists of 15 residues. Germline values: CDR1 LGHDT, CDR2 YNNKEL (reference sequence).

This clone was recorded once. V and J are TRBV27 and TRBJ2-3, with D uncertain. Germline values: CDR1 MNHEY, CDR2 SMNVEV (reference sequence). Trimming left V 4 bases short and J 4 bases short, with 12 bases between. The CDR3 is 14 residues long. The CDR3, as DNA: TGTGCCAGCAGTTCAAACAGAGAACCAGATACGCAGTATTTT. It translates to CASSSNREPDTQYF.

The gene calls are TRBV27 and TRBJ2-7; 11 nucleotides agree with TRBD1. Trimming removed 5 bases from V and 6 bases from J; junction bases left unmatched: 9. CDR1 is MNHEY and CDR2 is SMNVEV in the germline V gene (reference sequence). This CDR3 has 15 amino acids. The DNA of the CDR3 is TGTGCCAGCAGTCCCTGGGGGACAGGGGGATCCGAGCAGTACTTC. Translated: CASSPWGTGGSEQYF.

The CDR3 loop is CSVRTTNTEAFF. CDR3 in DNA: TGCAGCGTCCGGACAACAAACACTGAAGCTTTCTTT. This chain links TRBV29-1 with TRBJ1-1; D possibly corresponds to TRBD1 (5 bases). CDR3 length: 12 amino acids. Trimming stripped 6 bases from V and 2 bases from J, with 10 bases between. Germline V gene data show CDR1 as SQVTM and CDR2 as ANQGSEA.

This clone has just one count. This CDR3 is CASSYGRSTDTQYF. The CDR3 DNA reads TGTGCCAGCAGCTACGGCAGGAGCACAGATACGCAGTATTTT. This chain connects TRBV7-2 to TRBJ2-3; no clear D gene. From germline, CDR1 is SGHTA and CDR2 FQGNSA. Trimming pared 4 bases from V and 0 bases from J, leaving 8 bases between. The CDR3 sequence is 14 residues long.

The CDR3 is CANLGRGGTPYNEQFF. CDR3 nucleotides: TGTGCCAACCTCGGTAGGGGGGGGACCCCCTACAATGAGCAGTTCTTC. The chain employs TRBV13 and TRBJ2-1, with D possibly matching TRBD2 (7 bases). CDR1 and CDR2 (germline): PRHDT, FYEKMQ (reference sequence). The CDR3 is 16 residues long. The germline V and J ends were trimmed by 10 bases and 2 bases, with 21 bases remaining between them.

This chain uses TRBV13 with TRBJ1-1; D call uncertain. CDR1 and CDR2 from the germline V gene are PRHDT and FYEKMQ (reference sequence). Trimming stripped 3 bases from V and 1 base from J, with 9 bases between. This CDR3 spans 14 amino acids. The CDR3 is CASSFEGRNTEAFF. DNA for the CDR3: TGTGCCAGCAGCTTTGAGGGCCGGAACACTGAAGCTTTCTTT. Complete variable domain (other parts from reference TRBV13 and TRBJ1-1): AAGVIQSPRHLIKEKRETATLKCYPIPRHDTVYWYQQGPGQDPQFLISFYEKMQSDKGSIPDRFSAQQFSDYHSELNMSSLELGDSALYFCASSFEGRNTEAFFGQGTRLTVV.

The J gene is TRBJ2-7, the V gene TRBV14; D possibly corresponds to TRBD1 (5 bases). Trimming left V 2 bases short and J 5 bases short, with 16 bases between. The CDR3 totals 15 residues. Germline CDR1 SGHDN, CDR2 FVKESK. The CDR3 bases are TGTGCCAGCAGCCAATGGGGCAGGTTTAGGGACGAGCAGTACTTC. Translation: CASSQWGRFRDEQYF.

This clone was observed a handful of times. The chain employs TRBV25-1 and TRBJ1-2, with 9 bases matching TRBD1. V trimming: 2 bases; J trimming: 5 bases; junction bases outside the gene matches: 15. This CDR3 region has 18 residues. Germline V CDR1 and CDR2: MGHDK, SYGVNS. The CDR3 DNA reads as TGTGCCAGCAGTGAAAAGGAGGGGACAGGGAGGCCCGGTTATGGCTACACCTTC. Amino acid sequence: CASSEKEGTGRPGYGYTF.

The CDR3 DNA is TGTGCCAGCAGCCTTTCCAGGTTAGCGGGGGGGCATCGAGAGACCCAGTACTTC. Translation: CASSLSRLAGGHRETQYF. The chain combines TRBV27 with TRBJ2-5; 11 bases fit TRBD2. V was clipped by 6 bases and J by 4 bases; unmatched bases: 16. CDR3 size: 18 residues. CDR1 is MNHEY, CDR2 SMNVEV, per germline (reference sequence).